The sequence of this T cell receptor beta chain was determined in a study of blood T cell repertoires in COVID-19. The overall study: Samples representing acute and convalescent COVID-19 were sourced from the United States, Italy and Spain. Sources were T cells, B-cell-depleted T cells, or PBMCs; the material itself was cDNA or gDNA.

As originally analysed: By means of reference gene primer amplification, nucleated cell counts were estimated. Clones were read by immunoSEQ multiplex PCR, and TCRdb kept only the in-frame ones, dropping some. That table is the source of V, J and clone size, and D and trimming were worked out from the DNA. This sample yields fewer than 250,000 clones, of which 80% to 90% are seen a single time; approximately 0.66% belongs to the top ten. Per germline, CDR1 SGHAT and CDR2 FQNNGV. V was trimmed by 5 bases and J by 0 bases, leaving 11 bases between them. The CDR3 runs to 14 residues. Material for sequencing was peripheral blood. The origin of this receptor is a man aged 40-55 years with acute or convalescent COVID-19. The chain combines TRBV11-2 with TRBJ2-7, with D hard to call. CDR3: CASSPTRSSYEQYF. For the CDR3, the DNA is TGTGCCAGCAGCCCAACAAGGAGCTCCTACGAGCAGTACTTC.